This T cell receptor (beta chain) is drawn from a study of cytotoxic CD8 clonotypes in ibrutinib-treated CLL. The V gene's germline CDR1 is SGHDN and CDR2 FVKESK. This CDR3 has 16 amino acids. The ends lost 0 bases at V and 0 bases at J; junction bases unmatched: 4. Here immunoSEQ multiplex PCR was the method, and the copy in TCRdb shows in-frame clones only, minus some. This table holds about 140,000 clones, 85% to 95% found once. This clone was seen more than once but under ten times. Here the sequenced sample was PBMCs, taken after 12 months of ibrutinib treatment. The receptor's source is a human donor with chronic lymphocytic leukemia. This chain joins TRBV14 and TRBJ2-7, with 8 bases matching TRBD1. CDR3 DNA sequence: TGTGCCAGCAGCCAAGATCAGGGGGCCCGCTCCTACGAGCAGTACTTC. Protein product: CASSQDQGARSYEQYF. Together with reference TRBV14 and TRBJ2-7, the CDR3 gives the full variable domain: EAGVTQFPSHSVIEKGQTVTLRCDPISGHDNLYWYRRVMGKEIKFLLHFVKESKQDESGMPNNRFLAERTGGTYSTLKVQPAELEDSGVYFCASSQDQGARSYEQYFGPGTRLTVT.